A single sample is the source of the 18 T cell receptor beta chains below, sequenced in a study of regulatory T cells in long-lasting Graves disease. Researchers made TCR beta libraries by using iRepertoire HTBI primers and running Arm-PCR on CDR3 regions. TCRdb called the multiplex PCR reads again in MiXCR, with one record for every CDR3 protein. In the table there are about 360,000 distinct CDR3 sequences, under 20% of which are singletons. Regarding time point: newly diagnosed GD, antithyroid drugs for less than 3 months. Researchers made the TCR library from RNA that was extracted from PBMCs. These data were also filed under a second study, of T cells in Graves' hyperthyroidism and ophthalmopathy.

This material consisted of peripheral blood mononuclear cells (PBMCs), taken at new diagnosis, from a patient treated with antithyroid drugs. The receptors stem from a woman aged 18 to 35 with Graves disease.

This clonotype was found many times. The CDR3 protein is CASGLGRLAGSDTQYF. The CDR3 DNA sequence: TGTGCTAGTGGTTTGGGACGACTAGCGGGAAGCGATACGCAGTATTTT. This chain links TRBV12-5 with TRBJ2-3; TRBD2 matches 11 bases. The CDR3 is 16 amino acids. J was trimmed by 6 bases and V by 1 base; bases with no gene match: 6. Germline V gives CDR1 LGHNT, CDR2 FRNRAP.

This chain connects TRBV24-1 to TRBJ2-5; TRBD1 matches at 7 bases. The ends lost 4 bases at V and 2 bases at J; junction bases unmatched: 6. Per the germline V gene, CDR1 is KGHDR and CDR2 is SFDVKD. This CDR3 region has 15 residues. CDR3: CATSDLTGAQETQYF. CDR3 nucleotide sequence: TGTGCCACCAGTGACCTCACAGGGGCTCAAGAGACCCAGTACTTC.

The chain combines TRBV19 with TRBJ2-7; TRBD1 is a possible D gene (5 bases). The CDR3 length is 17 residues. Germline-derived CDR1 and CDR2 are LNHDA and SQIVND (reference sequence). The germline V and J ends were trimmed by 3 bases and 3 bases, with 21 bases remaining between them. The CDR3 loop is CASSMNYGASANYEQYF. The CDR3 DNA reads as TGTGCCAGTAGTATGAATTATGGGGCTAGTGCTAACTACGAGCAGTACTTC.

On this clonotype: Being one base from a much bigger clone, this may be a read error. The rearrangement links TRBV7-8 to TRBJ1-1, with D unresolved. The germline CDR1 and CDR2 sequences are SGHVS and FQNEAQ. This CDR3 contains 14 residues. The CDR3 reads CASSLRRARTEALF. CDR3 in DNA: TGTGCCAGCAGTCTCAGGAGGGCACGAACTGAAGCTCTCTTT.

The rearrangement links TRBV15 to TRBJ1-5; D call uncertain. The germline V gene encodes CDR1 LNHNV and CDR2 YYDKDF (reference sequence). V lost 4 bases and J lost 6, with 13 bases in between. This CDR3 region has 14 residues. CDR3 protein: CATSMDPLSQPQHF. CDR3 bases: TGTGCCACCAGCATGGACCCGCTGAGTCAGCCCCAGCATTTT.

This clonotype was counted ten times or more. This chain connects TRBV2 to TRBJ1-5; D unclear. The CDR3 totals 12 residues. Germline CDR1 is SNHLY and CDR2 is FYNNEI. The germline V and J ends were trimmed by 7 bases and 5 bases, with 9 bases remaining between them. CDR3 nucleotide sequence: TGTGCCAGCACAGGAACAGATCAGCCCCAGCATTTT. Translating gives CASTGTDQPQHF.

This clonotype was seen repeatedly, ten times or more. The chain is built from TRBV28 and TRBJ2-7; 12 bases are a match to TRBD2. The length of the CDR3 is 16 residues. V trimming: 6 bases; J trimming: 0 bases; junction bases outside the gene matches: 6. Germline assignment: CDR1 MDHEN and CDR2 SYDVKM. CDR3 loop: CASSPGLAGNSYEQYF. In DNA form, the CDR3 reads TGTGCCAGCAGCCCCGGACTAGCGGGGAACTCCTACGAGCAGTACTTC. Combining the CDR3 with reference TRBV28 and TRBJ2-7 gives the whole variable domain DVKVTQSSRYLVKRTGEKVFLECVQDMDHENMFWYRQDPGLGLRLIYFSYDVKMKEKGDIPEGYSVSREKKERFSLILESASTNQTSMYLCASSPGLAGNSYEQYFGPGTRLTVT.

This clonotype was seen repeatedly, ten times or more. The chain is built from TRBV6-5 and TRBJ2-7, with D tentatively TRBD1 (6 bases). This CDR3 region has 13 residues. Deletions cut 0 bases from V and 4 bases from J, with 7 bases between. Germline CDR1 is MNHEY and CDR2 is SVGAGI. CDR3 nucleotide sequence: TGTGCCAGCAGTTACTCCCAGGGGTACGAGCAGTACTTC. Encoded protein: CASSYSQGYEQYF.

This clonotype was found many times. V is TRBV7-9 and J is TRBJ2-1, with 8 nucleotides matching TRBD2. The germline V gene encodes CDR1 SEHNR and CDR2 FQNEAQ (reference sequence). The CDR3 is 19 residues long. V lost 0 bases to trimming and J lost 5 bases; unmatched junction nucleotides: 15. This chain's CDR3 is CASSLAVGRAGGVDNEQFF. The CDR3 coding sequence is TGTGCCAGCAGCTTAGCGGTTGGGAGGGCCGGGGGGGTGGACAATGAGCAGTTCTTC.

This clonotype was recorded many times. This chain joins TRBV20-1 and TRBJ2-7, with 7 bases fitting TRBD1. V lost 1 base, J lost 3 bases, and 9 bases stayed unmatched. The CDR3 consists of 15 residues. Germline V CDR1 and CDR2: DFQATT, SNEGSKA (reference sequence). The CDR3 DNA follows: TGCAGTGCTAGAGGTCGGGACAGACCAAACTACGAGCAGTACTTC. It encodes CSARGRDRPNYEQYF.

This chain's CDR3 is CSAPETYEQYF. The CDR3 nucleotides are TGCAGTGCTCCGGAGACCTACGAGCAGTACTTC. This chain connects TRBV20-1 to TRBJ2-7; D is ambiguous. The V and J ends lost 5 bases and 2 bases respectively, with 7 bases between them. Germline lookup yields CDR1 DFQATT and CDR2 SNEGSKA (reference sequence). The CDR3 length is 11 residues.

This clonotype was seen at least ten times. V is TRBV12-3 or TRBV12-4 and J is TRBJ2-7; TRBD1 matches 9 bases. V lost 3 bases and J lost 5; bases outside the gene matches: 5. The CDR3 loop spans 14 amino acids. The chain's CDR3 is CASSLGQGPHEQYF. CDR3 nucleotide sequence: TGTGCCAGCAGTTTGGGACAGGGTCCCCACGAGCAGTACTTC.

This clonotype was seen at least ten times. The J gene is TRBJ2-7, the V gene TRBV6-2 or TRBV6-3; tentatively, D is TRBD1 (6 bases). This CDR3 spans 14 amino acids. Germline CDR1 reads MNHEY; CDR2 reads SVGEGT. Between the trimmed V and J ends, which lost 5 bases and 5 bases, there was a span of 16 bases. The CDR3 sequence is CASSERGPGDEQYF. The CDR3, as DNA: TGTGCCAGCAGTGAGCGCGGCCCAGGGGACGAGCAGTACTTC.

This clonotype showed up many times. The rearrangement links TRBV2 to TRBJ2-3, with D unclear. There are 12 residues in the CDR3. Germline V gene lookup returns CDR1 SNHLY and CDR2 FYNNEI. Trimming took 6 bases from V and 5 from J, leaving 9 bases between them. CDR3 DNA: TGTGCCAGCAGGATAGATTTAGATACGCAGTATTTT. Its translation is CASRIDLDTQYF.

At least ten counts were recorded for this clonotype. The chain joins TRBV27 to TRBJ2-1, with a tentative D call TRBD2 (5 bases). This CDR3 spans 12 amino acids. Trimming shortened V by 6 bases and J by 8 bases, and 11 bases separated the two germline ends. The germline CDR1 and CDR2 sequences are MNHEY and SMNVEV (reference sequence). CDR3 bases: TGTGCCAGCAGGGCCTCTAGCCATGAGCAGTTCTTC. It specifies CASRASSHEQFF.

The V gene is TRBV5-1, the J gene TRBJ2-7, with 10 bases aligning to TRBD1. Unmatched junction bases numbered 5, after V lost 5 bases and J lost 6 bases. CDR1 and CDR2 from the germline V gene are SGHRS and YFSETQ. CDR3 length: 13 residues. CDR3 DNA sequence: TGCGCCAGCAGTCTAGGGGACAGGGGCGAGCAGTACTTC. As protein: CASSLGDRGEQYF. The full variable domain, rest sourced from reference TRBV5-1 and TRBJ2-7, is KAGVTQTPRYLIKTRGQQVTLSCSPISGHRSVSWYQQTPGQGLQFLFEYFSETQRNKGNFPGRFSGRQFSNSRSEMNVSTLELGDSALYLCASSLGDRGEQYFGPGTRLTVT.

The chain combines TRBV7-3 with TRBJ1-3, with D maybe TRBD1 (5 bases). The CDR3 consists of 13 residues. Germline V gene data show CDR1 as SGHTA and CDR2 as FQGTGA. Trimming shortened V by 2 bases and J by 5 bases, and 7 bases separated the two germline ends. The CDR3 nucleotides read TGTGCCAGCAGCTTAGGGACCCGAAACACCATATATTTT. Its translation: CASSLGTRNTIYF.

On this clonotype: With a much larger clone just one base away, this may be a read error. The chain uses TRBV18 and TRBJ2-7; 8 bases fit TRBD1. This CDR3 is 16 amino acids long. Germline lookup yields CDR1 KGHSH and CDR2 LQKENI. The CDR3 loop reads CVSSPEQTGATYEQYF. The CDR3 coding sequence is TGTGTCAGCTCACCCGAACAGACAGGGGCGACCTACGAGCAGTACTTC.